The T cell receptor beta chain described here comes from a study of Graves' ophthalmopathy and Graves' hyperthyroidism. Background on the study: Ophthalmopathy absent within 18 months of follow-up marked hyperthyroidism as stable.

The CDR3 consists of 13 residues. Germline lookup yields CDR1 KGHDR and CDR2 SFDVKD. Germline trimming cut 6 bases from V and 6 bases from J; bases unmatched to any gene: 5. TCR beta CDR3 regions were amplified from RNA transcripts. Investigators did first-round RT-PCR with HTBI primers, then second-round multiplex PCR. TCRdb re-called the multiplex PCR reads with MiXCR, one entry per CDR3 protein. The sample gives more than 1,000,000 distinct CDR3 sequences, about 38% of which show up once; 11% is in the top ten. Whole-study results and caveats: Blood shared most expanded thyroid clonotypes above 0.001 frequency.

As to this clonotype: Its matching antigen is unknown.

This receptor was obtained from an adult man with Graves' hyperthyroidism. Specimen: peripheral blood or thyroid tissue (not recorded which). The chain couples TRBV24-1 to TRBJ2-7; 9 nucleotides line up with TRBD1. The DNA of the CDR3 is TGTGCCACCAGTCCACAGGGGGCTTCCGAGCAGTACTTC. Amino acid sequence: CATSPQGASEQYF.